The clone carrying this TCR beta chain was seen more than once but under ten times. Its cognate antigen is unknown. The record originates from a study of CD8+CD57+ T cells in acquired aplastic anemia. Looking at the study overall: DNA recovered from sorted CD4+ and CD8+ cells had a mean of around 3.3 ug. Findings of the study overall: Significant differences in CD8+ Simpson's diversity were not observed between patients and controls. A set of roughly 27 CD8+ CDR3 sequences was shared between patients and controls, and these sequences appeared highly expressed in patients.

Individuals selected for sequencing had exhibited CD8+CD57+ cell expansion on flow cytometry. Sampling of blood occurred while the patients had still received no therapy. V lost 2 bases and J lost 8, with 12 bases in between. The CDR3 spans 13 residues. Germline loops: CDR1 MNHEY, CDR2 SVGAGI. Investigators profiled TCR beta VDJ and CDR3 from genomic DNA template. TCRdb re-analysed the reads in MiXCR, keeping a single row per CDR3 protein. In the table there are 120,000 or so distinct CDR3 sequences, less than 50% of which are singletons. Sequenced: sorted CD4+, CD8+, or CD8+CD57+ T cells (not recorded which) from PBMCs. The chain combines TRBV6-5 with TRBJ1-1; D not certain. The sequence derives from a human donor with aplastic anemia. The CDR3 DNA reads TGTGCCAGCAGTTACCCCCAGAGAGGGGAAGCTTTCTTT. Its translation is CASSYPQRGEAFF.